This entry lists 24 T cell receptor beta chains sequenced from one sample in a study of blood T cell repertoires in COVID-19. This table comes from immunoSEQ multiplex PCR, and its TCRdb copy is limited to in-frame clones, with some not included. Among fewer than 200,000 clones listed, 65% to 90% were seen once. The sample consisted of peripheral blood. The receptors derive from a man in his fifties or sixties with active or convalescent COVID-19.

The chain joins TRBV28 to TRBJ1-2, with TRBD1 matching over 7 bases. This CDR3 has 15 amino acids. With V trimmed by 6 bases and J by 2 bases, 9 bases remained unmatched. Looked up from germline, CDR1 is MDHEN and CDR2 is SYDVKM. The CDR3 sequence is CASRVDRIANYGYTF. The CDR3 DNA sequence: TGTGCCAGCAGGGTGGACAGGATTGCCAACTATGGCTACACCTTC.

This chain uses TRBV30 with TRBJ1-4, with a tentative D call TRBD1 (5 bases). Germline V gene lookup returns CDR1 GTSNPN and CDR2 SVGIG (reference sequence). The V end lost 3 bases, the J end lost 0 bases, and 17 bases lay between the germline ends. The length of the CDR3 is 17 residues. In DNA, the CDR3 is TGTGCCTGGAGGCGGACAAACCCTCAGGCAACTAATGAAAAACTGTTTTTT. It is translated as CAWRRTNPQATNEKLFF. Variable domain in full (rest from reference TRBV30 and TRBJ1-4): SQTIHQWPATLVQPVGSPLSLECTVEGTSNPNLYWYRQAAGRGLQLLFYSVGIGQISSEVPQNLSASRPQDRQFILSSKKLLLSDSGFYLCAWRRTNPQATNEKLFFGSGTQLSVL.

The rearrangement uses TRBV6-5 and TRBJ1-4, with D possibly matching TRBD1 (6 bases). Trimming shortened V by 4 bases and J by 11 bases, and 14 bases separated the two germline ends. CDR3 length: 13 amino acids. The V gene's germline CDR1 is MNHEY and CDR2 SVGAGI. DNA of the CDR3: TGTGCCAGCAGTTTACAGGGAGGGGAGAAACTGTTTTTT. Translation: CASSLQGGEKLFF.

The chain uses TRBV19 and TRBJ2-3; possibly TRBD2 for D (5 bases). The CDR3 has 14 residues. CDR1 and CDR2 from the germline V gene are LNHDA and SQIVND (reference sequence). V was shortened by 6 bases and J by 2 bases, with 12 bases between the two germline ends. The CDR3 spells CASRKEDATDTQYF. CDR3 bases: TGTGCCAGTAGAAAGGAGGATGCCACAGATACGCAGTATTTT.

The chain is built from TRBV12-5 and TRBJ1-5; D not resolved. V lost 2 bases and J 7 bases, leaving 9 bases between the germline ends. The V gene's germline CDR1 is LGHNT and CDR2 FRNRAP. There are 13 residues in the CDR3. CDR3 sequence reads: CASGLRENQPQHF. CDR3 DNA sequence: TGTGCTAGTGGTTTGCGGGAAAACCAGCCCCAGCATTTT.

The rearrangement uses TRBV5-6 and TRBJ2-3, with TRBD1 matching over 7 bases. CDR1 and CDR2 (germline): SGHDT, YYEEEE. This CDR3 has 12 residues. V dropped 5 bases and J dropped 6; count of bases not matched to a gene: 3. This CDR3 reads CASSTGEDTQYF. The DNA of the CDR3 is TGTGCCAGCAGTACAGGGGAGGATACGCAGTATTTT.

With regard to this clone: A read error may account for a junction end that differs from germline. The chain combines TRBV5-4 with TRBJ2-7; TRBD2 matches 9 bases. This CDR3 has 14 residues. The germline gives CDR1 SGHNT, CDR2 YYREEE (reference sequence). CDR3 residues: CASNLGLASYEQYF. The CDR3 bases are TGTGCCAGCAACTTGGGACTAGCATCCTACGAGCAGTACTTC.

This chain joins TRBV28 and TRBJ1-1; 10 bases fit TRBD1. The V gene's germline CDR1 is MDHEN and CDR2 SYDVKM. The junction had 2 bases not matched to a gene; V was cut back by 7 bases and J by 0 bases. This CDR3 comprises 14 residues. Here the CDR3 DNA reads TGTGCCAGCATGACAGGGGGCATGAACACTGAAGCTTTCTTT. Encoded protein: CASMTGGMNTEAFF.

The chain links TRBV30 to TRBJ1-1; possibly TRBD1 for D (5 bases). The CDR3 has 14 residues. Germline V gene data show CDR1 as GTSNPN and CDR2 as SVGIG (reference sequence). V lost 0 bases, J lost 4 bases, and 12 bases lay in between. In DNA, the CDR3 is TGTGCCTGGAGTGTAAGCGGGGCGGGCACTGAAGCTTTCTTT. Amino acids: CAWSVSGAGTEAFF.

The chain links TRBV25-1 to TRBJ1-2, with D perhaps matching TRBD1 (5 bases). This CDR3 contains 13 residues. Germline V gene sequence: CDR1 MGHDK, CDR2 SYGVNS. The V end lost 5 bases, the J end lost 8 bases, and 15 bases lay between the germline ends. The CDR3 bases are TGTGCCAGCAGTCTTCAGGGAAGTGAGGGCTACACCTTC. It specifies CASSLQGSEGYTF.

The rearrangement joins TRBV9 to TRBJ1-3, with 7 bases matching TRBD1. The J segment lost 2 bases and the V segment lost 0 bases, leaving 5 bases of the junction unmatched. The CDR3 is made up of 16 amino acids. Germline assignment: CDR1 SGDLS and CDR2 YYNGEE. CDR3 sequence (DNA): TGTGCCAGCAGCGTAGGGACAGGCTCTACTGGAAACACCATATATTTT. This encodes CASSVGTGSTGNTIYF.

V usage is TRBV9 and J usage is TRBJ2-3, with 8 bases fitting TRBD1. CDR1 is SGDLS, CDR2 YYNGEE, per germline. The V gene end was trimmed by 0 bases and the J gene end by 0 bases; junction bases not matched to a gene: 12. This CDR3 is 19 amino acids long. CDR3 sequence (DNA): TGTGCCAGCAGCGTAGCTCCCTTGGACAGGGCCGGGAGCACAGATACGCAGTATTTT. This translates into CASSVAPLDRAGSTDTQYF. Full variable domain (outside the CDR3, taken from reference TRBV9 and TRBJ2-3): DSGVTQTPKHLITATGQRVTLRCSPRSGDLSVYWYQQSLDQGLQFLIQYYNGEERAKGNILERFSAQQFPDLHSELNLSSLELGDSALYFCASSVAPLDRAGSTDTQYFGPGTRLTVL.

The chain uses TRBV18 and TRBJ2-4; TRBD2 agrees at 9 bases. The CDR3 is 15 amino acids. Per the germline V gene, CDR1 is KGHSH and CDR2 is LQKENI. V shed 2 bases, J shed 5 bases, and the junction held 4 bases outside the gene matches. The CDR3 bases are TGTGCCAGCTCACCAGTAGCGGGAGTTCAAAACATTCAGTACTTC. It encodes CASSPVAGVQNIQYF.

This clone was detected only once. The chain is built from TRBV11-2 and TRBJ2-5; the D gene is possibly TRBD1 (6 bases). V lost 0 bases and J 5 bases, leaving 16 bases between the germline ends. This CDR3 spans 16 amino acids. Looked up from germline, CDR1 is SGHAT and CDR2 is FQNNGV. In DNA form, the CDR3 reads TGTGCCAGCAGCTTAGATCTCCGAGGGGGTGTTGAGACCCAGTACTTC. It is translated as CASSLDLRGGVETQYF.

V gene TRBV27 combines with J gene TRBJ1-1, with D uncertain. V lost 7 bases to trimming and J lost 1 base, with 4 bases between them. The length of the CDR3 is 11 residues. Germline V CDR1 and CDR2: MNHEY, SMNVEV (reference sequence). The DNA for the CDR3 is TGTGCCAGCATAGAGAACACTGAAGCTTTCTTT. This encodes CASIENTEAFF.

Regarding this clone: The same CDR3 arises from other DNA sequences in this sample as well. This chain joins TRBV11-2 and TRBJ2-7; a weak D match, TRBD1 (5 bases). Trimming removed 9 bases from V and 4 bases from J, with 10 bases in between. Per the germline V gene, CDR1 is SGHAT and CDR2 is FQNNGV. CDR3 length: 11 residues. The CDR3 DNA reads as TGTGCCAGTAGCAAGGGGTACGAGCAGTACTTC. This encodes CASSKGYEQYF.

Written as DNA, the CDR3 is TGTGCCAGCAGCCCTACCATGAAAGGCTACACCTTC. As protein: CASSPTMKGYTF. The rearrangement joins TRBV7-2 to TRBJ1-2; D gene ambiguous. V lost 5 bases to trimming and J lost 8 bases, with 12 bases between them. This CDR3 contains 12 residues. Germline V gene sequence: CDR1 SGHTA, CDR2 FQGNSA.

The gene calls are TRBV3-1 (or the pseudogene TRBV3-2) and TRBJ2-3; D is unclear. This CDR3 is 11 amino acids long. Germline CDR1 is LGHDT and CDR2 is YNNKEL (reference sequence). Trimming cost V 0 bases and J 11 bases, with 6 bases left between them. In nucleotides, the CDR3 is TGTGCCAGCAGCCAAGAGAGACAGCAGTATTTT. Encoded protein: CASSQERQQYF.

Only a few counts were recorded for this clone. The chain links TRBV7-9 to TRBJ1-2; no reliable D call. The CDR3 length is 12 residues. V shed 3 bases and J shed 4 bases, with 6 bases lying between them. CDR1 is SEHNR, CDR2 FQNEAQ, per germline (reference sequence). The CDR3 sequence: CASSLEGYGYTF. The CDR3 bases are TGTGCCAGCAGCTTGGAGGGCTATGGCTACACCTTC.

The V and J genes are TRBV30 and TRBJ2-2; D is ambiguous. Germline V gives CDR1 GTSNPN, CDR2 SVGIG (reference sequence). The CDR3 extends over 14 amino acids. The ends were cut back, 2 bases at V and 6 bases at J, with 13 bases in the middle. The CDR3 DNA sequence: TGTGCCTGGAGTCCCGGTTGGGCCTCCGGGGAGCTGTTTTTT. This sequence encodes CAWSPGWASGELFF.

The chain has TRBV7-2 and TRBJ2-1, with 7 bases matching TRBD1. This CDR3 has 16 amino acids. The V and J ends lost 4 bases and 7 bases, in that order; junction bases with no gene match: 13. Germline assignment: CDR1 SGHTA and CDR2 FQGNSA. CDR3 sequence reads: CASSSQGRQGGNEQFF. CDR3 nucleotides: TGTGCCAGCAGCTCCCAGGGGAGACAGGGTGGGAATGAGCAGTTCTTC.

The V gene is TRBV20-1, the J gene TRBJ1-1; D not certain. This CDR3 comprises 13 residues. Germline lookup yields CDR1 DFQATT and CDR2 SNEGSKA (reference sequence). V lost 3 bases to trimming and J lost 0 bases, with 8 bases between them. CDR3 coding DNA: TGCAGTGCTAGTTCCCTAGTGAACACTGAAGCTTTCTTT. As protein: CSASSLVNTEAFF.

The rearrangement joins TRBV27 to TRBJ1-4; 7 bases map to TRBD1. This CDR3 comprises 13 residues. V lost 5 bases and J lost 7; bases outside the gene matches: 4. CDR1 is MNHEY, CDR2 SMNVEV, per germline (reference sequence). CDR3 nucleotide sequence: TGTGCCAGCAGTAGAGGGGGCCGTGAAAAACTGTTTTTT. Translation gives CASSRGGREKLFF.

This chain links TRBV18 with TRBJ2-6; TRBD1 aligns across 7 bases. CDR1 KGHSH and CDR2 LQKENI come from the germline V gene. This CDR3 spans 17 amino acids. V was pared by 0 bases and J by 0 bases, with 2 bases of the junction left unmatched. DNA for the CDR3: TGTGCCAGCTCACCACCGTACAGGGGCTCTGGGGCCAACGTCCTGACTTTC. It codes for CASSPPYRGSGANVLTF.